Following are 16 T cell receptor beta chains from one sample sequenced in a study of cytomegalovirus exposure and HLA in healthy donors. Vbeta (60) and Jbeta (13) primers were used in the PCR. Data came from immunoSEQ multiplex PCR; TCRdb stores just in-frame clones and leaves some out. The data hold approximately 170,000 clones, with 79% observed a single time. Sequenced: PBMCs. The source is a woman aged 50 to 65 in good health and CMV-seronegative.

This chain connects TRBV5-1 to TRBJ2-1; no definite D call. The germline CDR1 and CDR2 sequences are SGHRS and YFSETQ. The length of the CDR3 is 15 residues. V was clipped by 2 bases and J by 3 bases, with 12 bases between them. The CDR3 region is CASSLKVSGYNEQFF. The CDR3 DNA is TGCGCCAGCAGCTTAAAAGTATCAGGCTACAATGAGCAGTTCTTC.

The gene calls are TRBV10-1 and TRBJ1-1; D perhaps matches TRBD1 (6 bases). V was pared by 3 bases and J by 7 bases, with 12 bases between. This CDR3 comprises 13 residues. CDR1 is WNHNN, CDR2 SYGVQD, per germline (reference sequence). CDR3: CASSDQTGREAFF. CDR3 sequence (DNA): TGCGCCAGCAGTGACCAGACAGGACGTGAAGCTTTCTTT.

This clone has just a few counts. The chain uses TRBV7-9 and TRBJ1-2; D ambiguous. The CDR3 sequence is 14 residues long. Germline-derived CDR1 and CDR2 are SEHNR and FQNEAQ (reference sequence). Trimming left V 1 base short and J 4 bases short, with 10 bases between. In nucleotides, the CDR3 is TGTGCCAGCAGCTTAGATCACGGGGTCTATGGCTACACCTTC. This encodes CASSLDHGVYGYTF.

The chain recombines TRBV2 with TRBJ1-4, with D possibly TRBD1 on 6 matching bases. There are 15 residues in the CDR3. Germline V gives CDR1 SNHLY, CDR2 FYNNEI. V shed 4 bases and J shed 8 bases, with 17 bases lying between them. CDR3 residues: CASSGDRSRGEKLFF. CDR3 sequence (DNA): TGTGCCAGCAGTGGAGACAGGTCGAGGGGAGAAAAACTGTTTTTT.

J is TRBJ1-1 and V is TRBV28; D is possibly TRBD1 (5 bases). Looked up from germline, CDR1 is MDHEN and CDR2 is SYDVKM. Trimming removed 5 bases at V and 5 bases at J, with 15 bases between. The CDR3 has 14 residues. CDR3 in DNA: TGTGCCAGCAGTCAGGAGGGGCCGGGGACTGAAGCTTTCTTT. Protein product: CASSQEGPGTEAFF.

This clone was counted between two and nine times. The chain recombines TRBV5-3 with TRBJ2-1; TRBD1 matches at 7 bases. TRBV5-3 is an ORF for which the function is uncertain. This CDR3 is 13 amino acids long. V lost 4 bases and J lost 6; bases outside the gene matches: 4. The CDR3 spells CARSEDRRNEQFF. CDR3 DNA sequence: TGTGCCAGAAGCGAGGACAGGCGCAATGAGCAGTTCTTC.

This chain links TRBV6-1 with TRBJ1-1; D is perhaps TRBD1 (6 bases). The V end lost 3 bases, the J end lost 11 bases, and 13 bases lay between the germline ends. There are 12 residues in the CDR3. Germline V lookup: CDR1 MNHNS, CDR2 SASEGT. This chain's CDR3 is CASSDTQGRAFF. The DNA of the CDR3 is TGTGCCAGCAGTGATACTCAGGGGCGGGCTTTCTTT.

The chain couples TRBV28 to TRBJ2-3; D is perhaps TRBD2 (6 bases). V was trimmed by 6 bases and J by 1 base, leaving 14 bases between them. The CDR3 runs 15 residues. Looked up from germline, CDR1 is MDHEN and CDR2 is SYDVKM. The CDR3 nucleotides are TGTGCCAGCAGCTCCTCGGGGGACCGCACAGATACGCAGTATTTT. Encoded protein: CASSSSGDRTDTQYF. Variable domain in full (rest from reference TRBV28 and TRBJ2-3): DVKVTQSSRYLVKRTGEKVFLECVQDMDHENMFWYRQDPGLGLRLIYFSYDVKMKEKGDIPEGYSVSREKKERFSLILESASTNQTSMYLCASSSSGDRTDTQYFGPGTRLTVL.

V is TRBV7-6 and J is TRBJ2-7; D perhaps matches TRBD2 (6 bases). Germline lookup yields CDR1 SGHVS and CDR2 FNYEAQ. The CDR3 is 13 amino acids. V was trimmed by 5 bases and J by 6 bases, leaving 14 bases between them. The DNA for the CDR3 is TGTGCCAGCAGCCCCCGGGCGGAGGGCGAGCAGTACTTC. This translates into CASSPRAEGEQYF.

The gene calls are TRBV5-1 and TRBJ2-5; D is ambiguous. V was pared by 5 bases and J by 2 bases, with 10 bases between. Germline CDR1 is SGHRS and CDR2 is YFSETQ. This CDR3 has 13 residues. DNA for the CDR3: TGCGCCAGCAGGTTGACACTACAAGAGACCCAGTACTTC. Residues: CASRLTLQETQYF. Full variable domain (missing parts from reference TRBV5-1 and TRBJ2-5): KAGVTQTPRYLIKTRGQQVTLSCSPISGHRSVSWYQQTPGQGLQFLFEYFSETQRNKGNFPGRFSGRQFSNSRSEMNVSTLELGDSALYLCASRLTLQETQYFGPGTRLLVL.

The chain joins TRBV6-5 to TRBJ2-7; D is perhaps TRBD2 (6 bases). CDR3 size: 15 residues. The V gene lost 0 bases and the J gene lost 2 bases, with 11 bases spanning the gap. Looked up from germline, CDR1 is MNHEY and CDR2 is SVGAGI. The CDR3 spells CASSYSGLPTYEQYF. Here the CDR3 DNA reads TGTGCCAGCAGTTACTCCGGACTACCAACCTACGAGCAGTACTTC.

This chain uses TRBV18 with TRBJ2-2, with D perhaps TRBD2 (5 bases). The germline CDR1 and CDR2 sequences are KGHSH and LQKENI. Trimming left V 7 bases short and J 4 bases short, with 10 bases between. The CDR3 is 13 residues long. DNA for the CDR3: TGTGCCAGCTTTCCAGGAGGCACCGGGGAGCTGTTTTTT. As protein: CASFPGGTGELFF.

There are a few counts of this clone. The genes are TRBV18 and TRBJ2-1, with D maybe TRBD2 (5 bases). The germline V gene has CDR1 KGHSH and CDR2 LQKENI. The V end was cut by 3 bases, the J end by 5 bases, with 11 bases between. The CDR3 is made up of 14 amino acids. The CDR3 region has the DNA TGTGCCAGCTCACCTAGCGTATTCAACAATGAGCAGTTCTTC. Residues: CASSPSVFNNEQFF. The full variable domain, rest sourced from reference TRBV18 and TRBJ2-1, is NAGVMQNPRHLVRRRGQEARLRCSPMKGHSHVYWYRQLPEEGLKFMVYLQKENIIDESGMPKERFSAEFPKEGPSILRIQQVVRGDSAAYFCASSPSVFNNEQFFGPGTRLTVL.

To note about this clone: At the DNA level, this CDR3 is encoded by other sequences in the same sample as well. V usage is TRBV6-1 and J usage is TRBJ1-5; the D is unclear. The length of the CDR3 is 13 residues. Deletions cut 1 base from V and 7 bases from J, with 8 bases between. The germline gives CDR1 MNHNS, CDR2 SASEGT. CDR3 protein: CASSEGGGQPQHF. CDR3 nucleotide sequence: TGTGCCAGCAGTGAAGGCGGCGGGCAGCCCCAGCATTTT.

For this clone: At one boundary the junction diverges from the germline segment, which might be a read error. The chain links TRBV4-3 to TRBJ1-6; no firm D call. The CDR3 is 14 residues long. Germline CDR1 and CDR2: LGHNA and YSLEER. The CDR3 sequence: CASSQNSYNSPLHF. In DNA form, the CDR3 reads TGCGCCAGCAGCCAAAATTCCTATAATTCCCCCCTCCACTTT.

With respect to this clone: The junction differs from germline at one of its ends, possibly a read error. The CDR3 bases are TGTTCCAGCAGCTTGAGTTGGACTGAAGCTTTCTTT. It yields the protein CSSSLSWTEAFF. The V gene is TRBV7-9, the J gene TRBJ1-1; D call uncertain. The CDR3 loop spans 12 amino acids. The germline V gene has CDR1 SEHNR and CDR2 FQNEAQ (reference sequence).